The clone carrying this TCR beta chain was seen at least ten times. TCRdb used MiXCR to reprocess the 5' RACE reads, holding one entry per CDR3 protein. The data contain under 400,000 distinct CDR3 sequences, roughly 9% of them singletons. Germline CDR1 reads SNHLY; CDR2 reads FYNNEI. Trimming shortened V by 0 bases and J by 4 bases, and 3 bases separated the two germline ends. There are 13 residues in the CDR3. The data originate from a study of identical twins. The chain links TRBV2 to TRBJ2-2; no definite D call. This receptor was identified in a woman between 45 and 60 years old in good health. Material for sequencing was naive T cells sorted from blood. DNA of the CDR3: TGTGCCAGCAGTGAAGCGGCCACCGGGGAGCTGTTTTTT. It specifies CASSEAATGELFF.